A selection of T cell receptor beta chains follows, all from one sample in a study of T cell responses to AZD1222 COVID-19 vaccine. The data were produced by immunoSEQ multiplex PCR, yet TCRdb's version contains in-frame clones alone and is incomplete. The sample yields 120,000 or so clones, 70% to 90% seen once. The sample consisted of peripheral blood, taken on day 0 of AZD1222 vaccination. These receptors were collected from an adult in good health. Each CDR3 is given with its conserved first and last residue. Each record gives: D gene, J gene, clone size, V gene, CDR3 protein, CDR3 DNA. The D gene is left open where the match is weak. Where a row states a size, it is once, few, many or the class of an expanded clone; other rows omit it.

TRBD2	TRBJ2-3	.	TRBV5-1	CASSYLASGGAITQYF	TGCGCCAGCAGCTATCTGGCGAGCGGGGGGGCCATTACGCAGTATTTT
.	TRBJ1-3	.	TRBV18	CASSPQAGKQNTIYF	TGTGCCAGCTCACCACAGGCAGGGAAACAAAACACCATATATTTT
TRBD1	TRBJ2-7	.	TRBV28	CASTGTGLPYEQYF	TGTGCCAGCACCGGGACAGGGTTGCCCTACGAGCAGTACTTC
.	TRBJ1-1	once	TRBV7-2	CASSRGISEAFF	TGTGCCAGCAGCAGGGGTATCTCTGAAGCTTTCTTT
.	TRBJ1-2	.	TRBV4-1	CASSQVSERAYGYTF	TGCGCCAGCAGCCAAGTATCAGAGAGGGCCTATGGCTACACCTTC
TRBD1	TRBJ2-5	.	TRBV12-5	CASGLGQGAPETQYF	TGTGCTAGTGGTTTGGGACAGGGGGCCCCAGAGACCCAGTACTTC
.	TRBJ1-2	.	TRBV9	CASSVVPGGGGGYTF	TGTGCCAGCAGCGTAGTTCCCGGGGGCGGGGGCGGCTACACCTTC
TRBD2	TRBJ2-7	.	TRBV14	CASSQDWSGRTEQYF	TGTGCCAGCAGCCAAGATTGGAGCGGGAGGACCGAGCAGTACTTC
.	TRBJ2-4	.	TRBV18	CASSPPDRAKNIQYF	TGTGCCAGCTCACCACCAGACAGGGCCAAAAACATTCAGTACTTC
TRBD2	TRBJ2-1	.	TRBV3-1/TRBV3-2	CAGGTSGNNEQFF	TGTGCCGGCGGGACTAGCGGCAACAATGAGCAGTTCTTC
.	TRBJ1-4	.	TRBV11-3	CASSRGPDEKLFF	TGTGCCAGCAGTCGGGGACCTGATGAAAAACTGTTTTTT
.	TRBJ1-5	.	TRBV7-9	CASSLGWGQPQHF	TGTGCCAGCAGTCTGGGGTGGGGCCAGCCCCAGCATTTT
TRBD1	TRBJ1-4	.	TRBV28	CASSAGGSTNEKLFF	TGTGCCAGCAGTGCAGGGGGCTCAACTAATGAAAAACTGTTTTTT
.	TRBJ2-7	.	TRBV6-5	CASRGLLSSYEQYF	TGTGCCAGCAGAGGACTTTTAAGCTCCTACGAGCAGTACTTC
.	TRBJ1-2	.	TRBV7-9	CASSSFGQDRSPYF	TGTGCCAGCAGCTCTTTTGGGCAGGACCGCTCACCTTACTTC
.	TRBJ2-1	.	TRBV7-9	CASSYNNEQFF	TGTGCCAGCAGTTATAACAATGAGCAGTTCTTC
TRBD2	TRBJ2-7	.	TRBV19	CASSTVSGLAGGSSYEQYF	TGTGCCAGTAGTACCGTAAGTGGACTAGCGGGGGGGAGCTCCTACGAGCAGTACTTC
.	TRBJ2-7	.	TRBV20-1	CSASKSEGASSYEQYF	TGCAGTGCTAGTAAGTCGGAGGGGGCTTCTTCCTACGAGCAGTACTTC
.	TRBJ2-5	.	TRBV29-1	CSVKQAPGTQYF	TGCAGCGTTAAACAGGCCCCTGGGACCCAGTACTTC
TRBD2	TRBJ2-1	.	TRBV2	CASLGLAENNEQFF	TGTGCCAGTTTGGGACTAGCGGAGAACAATGAGCAGTTCTTC
.	TRBJ1-5	few	TRBV28	CASSSTGNQPQHF	TGTGCCAGCAGTTCTACAGGCAATCAGCCCCAGCATTTT
.	TRBJ1-1	once	TRBV28	CASSSSTWMTGNTEAFF	TGTGCCAGCAGTTCATCAACGTGGATGACTGGGAACACTGAAGCTTTCTTT